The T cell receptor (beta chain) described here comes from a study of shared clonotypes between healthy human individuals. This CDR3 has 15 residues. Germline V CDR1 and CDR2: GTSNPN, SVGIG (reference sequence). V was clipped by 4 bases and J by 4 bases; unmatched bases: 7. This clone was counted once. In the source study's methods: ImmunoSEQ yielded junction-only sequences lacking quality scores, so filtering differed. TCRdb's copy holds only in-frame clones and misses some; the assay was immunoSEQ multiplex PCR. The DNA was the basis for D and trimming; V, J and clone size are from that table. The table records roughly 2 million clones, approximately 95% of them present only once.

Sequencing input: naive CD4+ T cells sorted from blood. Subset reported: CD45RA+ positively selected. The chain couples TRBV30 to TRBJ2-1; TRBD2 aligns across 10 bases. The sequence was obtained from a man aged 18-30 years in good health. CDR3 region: CAWKTGTSAYNEQFF. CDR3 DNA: TGTGCCTGGAAAACCGGGACTAGCGCATACAATGAGCAGTTCTTC.